Following are 11 T cell receptor beta chains from one sample sequenced in a study of T cells after yellow fever vaccination. TCRdb re-derived calls from the 5' RACE reads in MiXCR, one entry per CDR3 protein. The sample yields over 200,000 distinct CDR3 sequences, 6.7% seen once. Sequenced material: CD4+ T cells sorted from PBMCs, taken on the day of the yellow fever booster vaccination. Every receptor here comes from a young man who received the YFV17D yellow fever vaccine.

This clonotype was detected ten times or more. This chain connects TRBV7-2 to TRBJ1-1; the match to TRBD1 covers 9 bases. V lost 6 bases and J lost 6; bases outside the gene matches: 5. The CDR3 is 13 amino acids. The germline V gene encodes CDR1 SGHTA and CDR2 FQGNSA. CDR3 bases: TGTGCCAGCAGACTGACAGGGGGTCCTGAAGCTTTCTTT. Translated, it gives CASRLTGGPEAFF. Drawing the rest from reference TRBV7-2 and TRBJ1-1, the complete variable domain is GAGVSQSPSNKVTEKGKDVELRCDPISGHTALYWYRQSLGQGLEFLIYFQGNSAPDKSGLPSDRFSAERTGGSVSTLTIQRTQQEDSAVYLCASRLTGGPEAFFGQGTRLTVV.

There are many counts of this clonotype. The chain links TRBV6-2 or TRBV6-3 to TRBJ1-5; perhaps TRBD1 as D (5 bases). V was pared by 0 bases and J by 8 bases, with 14 bases between. From germline, CDR1 is MNHEY and CDR2 SVGEGT. The CDR3 has 15 amino acids. In nucleotides, the CDR3 is TGTGCCAGCAGTTACTCGGGGGGTCCTGCGGAGCCCCAGCATTTT. Residues: CASSYSGGPAEPQHF.

There are many counts of this clonotype. The chain recombines TRBV7-9 with TRBJ2-3; a weak D match, TRBD2 (6 bases). Germline loops: CDR1 SEHNR, CDR2 FQNEAQ (reference sequence). The CDR3 has 17 residues. V was pared by 5 bases and J by 5 bases, with 23 bases between. The CDR3 DNA reads as TGTGCCAGCAGCCCTTTCGGGGGAGGTGCAGGCATAGATACGCAGTATTTT. Encoded protein: CASSPFGGGAGIDTQYF. Filled out from reference TRBV7-9 and TRBJ2-3, the complete variable domain reads DTGVSQNPRHKITKRGQNVTFRCDPISEHNRLYWYRQTLGQGPEFLTYFQNEAQLEKSRLLSDRFSAERPKGSFSTLEIQRTEQGDSAMYLCASSPFGGGAGIDTQYFGPGTRLTVL.

This clonotype showed up just a few times. CDR3 bases: TGCGCCAGCAGCCAAGACCCGGTCTCTTCCTACGAGCAGTACTTC. Translating gives CASSQDPVSSYEQYF. The chain links TRBV4-3 to TRBJ2-7; D not certain. In germline, CDR1 is LGHNA, CDR2 YSLEER. The CDR3 length is 15 residues. Trimming removed 0 bases at V and 1 base at J, with 10 bases between.

This clonotype has ten or more counts. This chain uses TRBV5-1 with TRBJ1-4; D is perhaps TRBD1 (5 bases). Looked up from germline, CDR1 is SGHRS and CDR2 is YFSETQ. The germline V and J ends were trimmed by 5 bases and 4 bases, with 15 bases remaining between them. This CDR3 has 15 amino acids. CDR3 residues: CASSRSGGNNEKLFF. In DNA, the CDR3 is TGCGCCAGCAGTCGGAGTGGGGGGAATAATGAAAAACTGTTTTTT.

This clonotype was seen a handful of times. The rearrangement links TRBV29-1 to TRBJ2-3; the D gene could be TRBD1 or TRBD2 (5 bases each). The CDR3 sequence is 13 residues long. The germline V and J ends were trimmed by 5 bases and 2 bases, with 11 bases remaining between them. The germline V gene encodes CDR1 SQVTM and CDR2 ANQGSEA. CDR3 sequence: CSVRRGTTDTQYF. DNA of the CDR3: TGCAGCGTTAGGCGTGGGACCACAGATACGCAGTATTTT.

This clonotype was counted at least ten times. The chain carries TRBV7-2 and TRBJ2-7; D gene ambiguous. Per the germline V gene, CDR1 is SGHTA and CDR2 is FQGNSA. This CDR3 has 12 amino acids. The V end was cut by 3 bases, the J end by 5 bases, with 8 bases between. CDR3 DNA sequence: TGTGCCAGCAGCTTGGGCGGCCACGAGCAGTACTTC. This encodes CASSLGGHEQYF. The complete variable domain, with remaining parts taken from reference TRBV7-2 and TRBJ2-7, reads GAGVSQSPSNKVTEKGKDVELRCDPISGHTALYWYRQSLGQGLEFLIYFQGNSAPDKSGLPSDRFSAERTGGSVSTLTIQRTQQEDSAVYLCASSLGGHEQYFGPGTRLTVT.

This clonotype was recorded a few times. The chain recombines TRBV20-1 with TRBJ1-5, with D maybe TRBD1 (5 bases). The germline V and J ends were trimmed by 2 bases and 4 bases, with 9 bases remaining between them. Looked up from germline, CDR1 is DFQATT and CDR2 is SNEGSKA (reference sequence). This CDR3 comprises 13 residues. CDR3 protein: CSARPQGNQPQHF. The DNA of the CDR3 is TGCAGTGCTAGACCGCAGGGTAATCAGCCCCAGCATTTT.

The V and J genes are TRBV20-1 and TRBJ1-5; D may be TRBD1 (6 bases). Germline V lookup: CDR1 DFQATT, CDR2 SNEGSKA (reference sequence). The CDR3 length is 12 residues. V was shortened by 3 bases and J by 9 bases, with 12 bases between the two germline ends. In DNA form, the CDR3 reads TGCAGTGCTAGCGGTAGAGGGGGGCCCCAGCATTTT. This translates into CSASGRGGPQHF.

This clonotype came up a few times. V is TRBV20-1 and J is TRBJ2-3, with D maybe TRBD2 (6 bases). Per the germline V gene, CDR1 is DFQATT and CDR2 is SNEGSKA (reference sequence). V lost 6 bases, J lost 1 base, and 14 bases lay in between. This CDR3 has 14 amino acids. The CDR3 DNA is TGCAGTGCCAGCTCTAGCGTTCGCACAGATACGCAGTATTTT. Translating it yields CSASSSVRTDTQYF.

This clonotype showed up just a few times. CDR3 sequence: CSVEVQGYEQYF. CDR3 bases: TGCAGCGTTGAAGTCCAAGGGTACGAGCAGTACTTC. The genes are TRBV29-1 and TRBJ2-7, with D unclear. This CDR3 is 12 amino acids long. V was shortened by 1 base and J by 4 bases, with 8 bases between the two germline ends. Germline CDR1 is SQVTM and CDR2 is ANQGSEA.